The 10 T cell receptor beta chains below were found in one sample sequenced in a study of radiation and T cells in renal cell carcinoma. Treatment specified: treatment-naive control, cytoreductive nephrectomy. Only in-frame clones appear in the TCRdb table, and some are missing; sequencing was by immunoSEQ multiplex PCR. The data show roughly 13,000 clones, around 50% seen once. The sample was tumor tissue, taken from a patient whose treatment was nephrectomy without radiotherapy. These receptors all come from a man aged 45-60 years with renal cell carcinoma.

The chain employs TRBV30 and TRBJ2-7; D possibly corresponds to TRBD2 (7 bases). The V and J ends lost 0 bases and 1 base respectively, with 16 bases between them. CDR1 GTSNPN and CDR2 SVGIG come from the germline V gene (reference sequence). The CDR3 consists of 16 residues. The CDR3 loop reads CAWSVRGGGGSYEQYF. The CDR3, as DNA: TGTGCCTGGAGTGTAAGGGGAGGGGGGGGATCCTACGAGCAGTACTTC.

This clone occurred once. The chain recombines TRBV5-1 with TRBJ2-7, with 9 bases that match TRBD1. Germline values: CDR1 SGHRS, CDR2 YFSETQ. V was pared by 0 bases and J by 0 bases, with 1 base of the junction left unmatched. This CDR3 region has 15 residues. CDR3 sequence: CASSLGDRVSYEQYF. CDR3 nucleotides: TGCGCCAGCAGCTTGGGGGACAGGGTCTCCTACGAGCAGTACTTC.

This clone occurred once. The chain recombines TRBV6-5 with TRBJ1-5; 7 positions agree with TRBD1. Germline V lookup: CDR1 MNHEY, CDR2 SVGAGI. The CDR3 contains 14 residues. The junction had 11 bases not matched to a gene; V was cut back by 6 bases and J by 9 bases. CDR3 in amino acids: CASSPGQDHRPQHF. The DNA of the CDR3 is TGTGCCAGCAGCCCCGGACAGGACCATCGGCCCCAGCATTTT.

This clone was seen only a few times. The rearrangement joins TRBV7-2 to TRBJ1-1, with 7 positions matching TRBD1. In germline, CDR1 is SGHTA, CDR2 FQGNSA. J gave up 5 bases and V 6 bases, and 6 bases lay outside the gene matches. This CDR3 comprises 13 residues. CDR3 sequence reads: CASSYRGGTEAFF. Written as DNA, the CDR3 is TGTGCCAGCAGTTACAGGGGTGGGACTGAAGCTTTCTTT.

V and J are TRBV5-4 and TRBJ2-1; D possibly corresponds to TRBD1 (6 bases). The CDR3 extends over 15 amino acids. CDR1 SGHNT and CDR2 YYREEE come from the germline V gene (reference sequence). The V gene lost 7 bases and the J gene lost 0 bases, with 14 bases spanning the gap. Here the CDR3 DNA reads TGTGCCAGCTCCTCAGGGGTTAGCTCCTACAATGAGCAGTTCTTC. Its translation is CASSSGVSSYNEQFF.

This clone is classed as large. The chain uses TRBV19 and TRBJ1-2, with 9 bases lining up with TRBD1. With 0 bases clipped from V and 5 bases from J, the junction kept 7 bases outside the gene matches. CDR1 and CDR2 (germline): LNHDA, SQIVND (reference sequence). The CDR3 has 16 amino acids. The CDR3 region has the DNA TGTGCCAGTAGTATAGACCTGCAGACAGGGGGGTATGGCTACACCTTC. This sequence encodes CASSIDLQTGGYGYTF. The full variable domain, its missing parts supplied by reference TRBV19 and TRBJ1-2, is DGGITQSPKYLFRKEGQNVTLSCEQNLNHDAMYWYRQDPGQGLRLIYYSQIVNDFQKGDIAEGYSVSREKKESFPLTVTSAQKNPTAFYLCASSIDLQTGGYGYTFGSGTRLTVV.

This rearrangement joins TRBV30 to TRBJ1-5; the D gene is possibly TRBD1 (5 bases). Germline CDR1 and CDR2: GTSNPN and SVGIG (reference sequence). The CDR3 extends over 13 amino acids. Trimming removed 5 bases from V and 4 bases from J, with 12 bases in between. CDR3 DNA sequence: TGTGCCTGGGACGCAGGGACGAATCAGCCCCAGCATTTT. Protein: CAWDAGTNQPQHF.

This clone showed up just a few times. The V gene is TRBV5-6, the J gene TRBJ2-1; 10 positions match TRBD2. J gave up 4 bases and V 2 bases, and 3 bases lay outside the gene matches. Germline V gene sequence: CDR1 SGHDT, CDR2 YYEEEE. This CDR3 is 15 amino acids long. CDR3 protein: CASSLAGGRYNEQFF. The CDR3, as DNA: TGTGCCAGCAGCTTAGCGGGGGGGCGGTACAATGAGCAGTTCTTC.

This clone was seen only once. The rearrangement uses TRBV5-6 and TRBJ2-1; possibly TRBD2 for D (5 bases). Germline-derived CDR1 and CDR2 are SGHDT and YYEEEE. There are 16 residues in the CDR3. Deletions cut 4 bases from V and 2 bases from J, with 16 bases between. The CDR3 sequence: CASSKEVLRPYNEQFF. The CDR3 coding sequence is TGTGCCAGCAGCAAGGAGGTTCTGCGCCCCTACAATGAGCAGTTCTTC.

In DNA, the CDR3 is TGCAGCGTTGAAAAGACAGGGCAGGGGTCCTACGAGCAGTACTTC. It specifies CSVEKTGQGSYEQYF. This rearrangement joins TRBV29-1 to TRBJ2-7, with 7 bases fitting TRBD1. The trim removed 2 bases at V and 1 base at J, leaving 8 bases unmatched. This CDR3 is 15 amino acids long. Per the germline V gene, CDR1 is SQVTM and CDR2 is ANQGSEA.